The rows below give T cell receptor beta chains drawn from one sample of a study of blood T cell repertoires in COVID-19. Assay used: immunoSEQ multiplex PCR; TCRdb lists only in-frame clones, some missing. The table records 65,000 to 75,000 clones, 90% of them present only once. Source material: peripheral blood. Every receptor here comes from a man in his forties or fifties with acute or convalescent COVID-19. Each CDR3 is given with its conserved first and last residue. The D gene is left open where the match is weak. Rows give clone size only sometimes, using once, few, many, or a class for an expanded clone.

clone size: -
D gene: -
V gene: TRBV6-5
J gene: TRBJ1-4
CDR3 DNA: TGTGCCAGCAGTTGGGAAGGGACAAGCCGTGAAAAACTGTTTTTT
CDR3 protein: CASSWEGTSREKLFF

clone size: -
D gene: TRBD1
V gene: TRBV7-9
J gene: TRBJ2-5
CDR3 DNA: TGTGCCAGCAGCTTCCGGGACAGAGAGGAGACCCAGTACTTC
CDR3 protein: CASSFRDREETQYF

clone size: -
D gene: -
V gene: TRBV5-6
J gene: TRBJ1-2
CDR3 DNA: TGTGCCAGCAGCCCCATCCGGACATCCTCTAACTATGGCTACACCTTC
CDR3 protein: CASSPIRTSSNYGYTF

clone size: -
D gene: -
V gene: TRBV24-1
J gene: TRBJ2-1
CDR3 DNA: TGTGCCACCAGTGACACCGCCAAGGGGGGGAATGAGCAGTTCTTC
CDR3 protein: CATSDTAKGGNEQFF

clone size: -
D gene: -
V gene: TRBV14
J gene: TRBJ2-7
CDR3 DNA: TGTGCCAGCAGCCAAGTGTGGCCCTTGAGGGCTTCCTACGAGCAGTACTTC
CDR3 protein: CASSQVWPLRASYEQYF

clone size: -
D gene: TRBD2
V gene: TRBV7-9
J gene: TRBJ2-7
CDR3 DNA: TGTGCCAGCAGCTCTAAGCGGGAGATTGACGAGCAGTACTTC
CDR3 protein: CASSSKREIDEQYF

clone size: once
D gene: -
V gene: TRBV28
J gene: TRBJ1-3
CDR3 DNA: TGTGCCAGCAGTTCCGCAGGGATTGTCTCTGGAAACACCATATATTTT
CDR3 protein: CASSSAGIVSGNTIYF

clone size: -
D gene: TRBD1
V gene: TRBV6-6
J gene: TRBJ2-2
CDR3 DNA: TGTGCCAGCAGCCGACTAACAGGGGGCTCTGGCACCGGGGAGCTGTTTTTT
CDR3 protein: CASSRLTGGSGTGELFF

clone size: -
D gene: TRBD2
V gene: TRBV7-3
J gene: TRBJ2-1
CDR3 DNA: TGTGCCAGCAGCTTAAGGGGGGGAGACTTAAGCTCCTACAATGAGCAGTTCTTC
CDR3 protein: CASSLRGGDLSSYNEQFF

clone size: once
D gene: -
V gene: TRBV28
J gene: TRBJ1-2
CDR3 DNA: TGTGCCAGCAGTTTAGCCGACAGAGCTAACTATGGCTACACCTTC
CDR3 protein: CASSLADRANYGYTF

clone size: once
D gene: -
V gene: TRBV7-2
J gene: TRBJ1-1
CDR3 DNA: TGTGCCAGCACTAACAGTTTCGACCGGAACACTGAAGCTTTCTTT
CDR3 protein: CASTNSFDRNTEAFF

clone size: -
D gene: TRBD1
V gene: TRBV5-1
J gene: TRBJ1-6
CDR3 DNA: TGCGCCAGCAGCACCGACAGGGGTGTTTCACCCCTCCACTTT
CDR3 protein: CASSTDRGVSPLHF

clone size: once
D gene: -
V gene: TRBV12-3/TRBV12-4
J gene: TRBJ2-5
CDR3 DNA: TGTGCCAGCACCTGGGCAGGCCAAGAGACCCAGTACTTC
CDR3 protein: CASTWAGQETQYF

clone size: once
D gene: TRBD2
V gene: TRBV7-9
J gene: TRBJ2-2
CDR3 DNA: TGTGCCAGCAGCTTAGGGCTCGGGGGACTAGGAACGAACACCGGGGAGCTGTTTTTT
CDR3 protein: CASSLGLGGLGTNTGELFF

clone size: once
D gene: -
V gene: TRBV21-1
J gene: TRBJ1-3
CDR3 DNA: TGTGCCAGCGAGGGTGTCTCTGGAAACACCATATATTTT
CDR3 protein: CASEGVSGNTIYF

clone size: -
D gene: TRBD1
V gene: TRBV7-6
J gene: TRBJ1-2
CDR3 DNA: TGTGCCAGCAGCGAGCAGGGGGCTTTTGGCTACACCTTC
CDR3 protein: CASSEQGAFGYTF

clone size: once
D gene: TRBD2
V gene: TRBV19
J gene: TRBJ2-7
CDR3 DNA: TGTGCCAGTAGTATAAGCGGGAGTGTCTACGAGCAGTACTTC
CDR3 protein: CASSISGSVYEQYF

clone size: -
D gene: -
V gene: TRBV10-3
J gene: TRBJ1-5
CDR3 DNA: TGTGCCACCACAGACAGATCCTTAAATCAGCCCCAGCATTTT
CDR3 protein: CATTDRSLNQPQHF

clone size: -
D gene: -
V gene: TRBV27
J gene: TRBJ1-5
CDR3 DNA: TGTGCCAGCAGTTTACGGGGGGGAACGACCAATCAGCCCCAGCATTTT
CDR3 protein: CASSLRGGTTNQPQHF

clone size: -
D gene: -
V gene: TRBV9
J gene: TRBJ1-5
CDR3 DNA: TGTGCCAGCAGCGCGCGGGCCTACAATCAGCCCCAGCATTTT
CDR3 protein: CASSARAYNQPQHF

clone size: -
D gene: TRBD2
V gene: TRBV6-5
J gene: TRBJ2-3
CDR3 DNA: TGTGCCAGCAGGGAGAGCGGGGGGAGCACAGATACGCAGTATTTT
CDR3 protein: CASRESGGSTDTQYF

clone size: -
D gene: TRBD1
V gene: TRBV7-3
J gene: TRBJ2-3
CDR3 DNA: TGTGCCAGCAGCTTAGGACAGGGACACACAGATACGCAGTATTTT
CDR3 protein: CASSLGQGHTDTQYF

clone size: once
D gene: TRBD1
V gene: TRBV4-1
J gene: TRBJ2-1
CDR3 DNA: TGCGCCAGCAGCCGAGAGACAGGGGGCATCTACAATGAGCAGTTCTTC
CDR3 protein: CASSRETGGIYNEQFF

clone size: -
D gene: -
V gene: TRBV9
J gene: TRBJ1-1
CDR3 DNA: TGTGCCAGCAGCGTAGCTCCAGGGGCCTCTGAGAGTGAAGCTTTCTTT
CDR3 protein: CASSVAPGASESEAFF

clone size: once
D gene: TRBD2
V gene: TRBV5-1
J gene: TRBJ2-7
CDR3 DNA: TGCGCCAGCAGCTTGGAGGCTAGCGGCCCCTACGAGCAGTACTTC
CDR3 protein: CASSLEASGPYEQYF

clone size: once
D gene: TRBD2
V gene: TRBV23-1
J gene: TRBJ2-2
CDR3 DNA: TGCGCCAGCAGTCAACAACTCGAGGGACTAGCGGAAAAGACGAACACCGGGGAGCTGTTTTTT
CDR3 protein: CASSQQLEGLAEKTNTGELFF

clone size: -
D gene: -
V gene: TRBV6-6
J gene: TRBJ1-5
CDR3 DNA: TGTGCCAGCAGTTTTGGACAGATATATAGCAATCAGCCCCAGCATTTT
CDR3 protein: CASSFGQIYSNQPQHF

clone size: -
D gene: -
V gene: TRBV27
J gene: TRBJ2-1
CDR3 DNA: TGTGCCAGCAGCCTGACAGGTTCCTTACGTTATGAGCAGTTCTTC
CDR3 protein: CASSLTGSLRYEQFF

clone size: once
D gene: TRBD1
V gene: TRBV28
J gene: TRBJ1-2
CDR3 DNA: TGTGCCAGCAGTTTCCAGACAGGGAACTATGGCTACACCTTC
CDR3 protein: CASSFQTGNYGYTF

clone size: -
D gene: -
V gene: TRBV12-3/TRBV12-4
J gene: TRBJ2-2
CDR3 DNA: TGTGCCAGCAGCCGTATCCTCGGGGAGCTGTTTTTT
CDR3 protein: CASSRILGELFF

clone size: once
D gene: -
V gene: TRBV29-1
J gene: TRBJ2-1
CDR3 DNA: TGCAGCGTTGCAAAGCGAAACAATGAGCAGTTCTTC
CDR3 protein: CSVAKRNNEQFF

clone size: -
D gene: -
V gene: TRBV2
J gene: TRBJ1-1
CDR3 DNA: TGTGCCAGCAGTGAACAGGGGCCCACTGAAGCTTTCTTT
CDR3 protein: CASSEQGPTEAFF

clone size: -
D gene: -
V gene: TRBV27
J gene: TRBJ1-1
CDR3 DNA: TGTGCCAGCAGTTTGACAGGACCGAACACTGAAGCTTTCTTT
CDR3 protein: CASSLTGPNTEAFF

clone size: -
D gene: -
V gene: TRBV7-9
J gene: TRBJ2-7
CDR3 DNA: TGTGCCAGCAGCCAACCGCCCCTAGCGTGGGAGCAGTACTTC
CDR3 protein: CASSQPPLAWEQYF

clone size: -
D gene: TRBD2
V gene: TRBV11-3
J gene: TRBJ2-2
CDR3 DNA: TGTGCCAGCAGCAATGCAGCGGGGGGGCCGGGCACCGGGGAGCTGTTTTTT
CDR3 protein: CASSNAAGGPGTGELFF

clone size: -
D gene: -
V gene: TRBV28
J gene: TRBJ2-7
CDR3 DNA: TGTGCCAGCAGTTTGCGGACCTACGAGCAGTACTTC
CDR3 protein: CASSLRTYEQYF

clone size: -
D gene: TRBD1
V gene: TRBV19
J gene: TRBJ1-2
CDR3 DNA: TGTGCCAGTAACCCGACAGGGGCGGATTATGGCTACACCTTC
CDR3 protein: CASNPTGADYGYTF

clone size: -
D gene: -
V gene: TRBV6-5
J gene: TRBJ2-5
CDR3 DNA: TGTGCCAGCAGTTACACTGACGGGAACCAAGAGACCCAGTACTTC
CDR3 protein: CASSYTDGNQETQYF

clone size: -
D gene: -
V gene: TRBV6-2/TRBV6-3
J gene: TRBJ2-5
CDR3 DNA: TGTGCCAGCAGTTTCCTTTCCCTCGGGACTGCAAAATTTACCCAGTACTTC
CDR3 protein: CASSFLSLGTAKFTQYF

clone size: -
D gene: TRBD2
V gene: TRBV9
J gene: TRBJ2-3
CDR3 DNA: TGTGCCAGCAGCCCCACCCCTCGACTAGCGGGGTCCACAGATACGCAGTATTTT
CDR3 protein: CASSPTPRLAGSTDTQYF